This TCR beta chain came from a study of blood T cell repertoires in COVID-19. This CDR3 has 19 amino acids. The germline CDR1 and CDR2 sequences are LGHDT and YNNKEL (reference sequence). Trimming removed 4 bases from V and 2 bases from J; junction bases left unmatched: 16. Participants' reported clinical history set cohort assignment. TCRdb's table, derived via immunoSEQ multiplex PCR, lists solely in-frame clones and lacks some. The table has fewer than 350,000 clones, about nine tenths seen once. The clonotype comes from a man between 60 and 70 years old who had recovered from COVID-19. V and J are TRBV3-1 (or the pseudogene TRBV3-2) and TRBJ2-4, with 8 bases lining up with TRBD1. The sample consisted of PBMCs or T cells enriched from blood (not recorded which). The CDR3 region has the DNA TGTGCCAGCAGCCCCCGGACAGGGACCTCCGCTCGGTCCAAAAACATTCAGTACTTC. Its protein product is CASSPRTGTSARSKNIQYF.